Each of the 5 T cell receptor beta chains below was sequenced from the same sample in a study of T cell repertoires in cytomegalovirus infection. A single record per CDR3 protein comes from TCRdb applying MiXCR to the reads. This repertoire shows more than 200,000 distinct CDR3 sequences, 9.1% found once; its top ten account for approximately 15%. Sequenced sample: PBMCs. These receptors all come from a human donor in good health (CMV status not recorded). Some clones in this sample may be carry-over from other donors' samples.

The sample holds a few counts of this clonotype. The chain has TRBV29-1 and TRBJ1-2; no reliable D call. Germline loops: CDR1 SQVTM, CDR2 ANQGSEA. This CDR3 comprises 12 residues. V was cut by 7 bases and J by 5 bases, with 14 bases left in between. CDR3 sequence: CSGLLPNYGYTF. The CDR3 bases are TGCAGCGGACTACTCCCCAATTATGGCTACACCTTC. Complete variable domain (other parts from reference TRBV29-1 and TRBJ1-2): SAVISQKPSRDICQRGTSLTIQCQVDSQVTMMFWYRQQPGQSLTLIATANQGSEATYESGFVIDKFPISRPNLTFSTLTVSNMSPEDSSIYLCSGLLPNYGYTFGSGTRLTVV.

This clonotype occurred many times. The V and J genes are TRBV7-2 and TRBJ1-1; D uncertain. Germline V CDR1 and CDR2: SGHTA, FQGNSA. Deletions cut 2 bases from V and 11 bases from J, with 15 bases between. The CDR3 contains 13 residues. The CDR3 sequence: CASSLSLQAKAFF. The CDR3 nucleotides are TGTGCCAGCAGCTTATCACTTCAAGCAAAGGCTTTCTTT.

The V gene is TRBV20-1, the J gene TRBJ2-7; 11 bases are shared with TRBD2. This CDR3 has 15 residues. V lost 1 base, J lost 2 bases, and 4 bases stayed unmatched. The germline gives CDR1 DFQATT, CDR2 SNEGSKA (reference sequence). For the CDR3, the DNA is TGCAGTGCTAGAGCGAATAGCGGGGGGGCCTACGAGCAGTACTTC. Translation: CSARANSGGAYEQYF.

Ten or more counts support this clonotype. CDR3 DNA sequence: TGTGCCAGCAGCTTAGTGGTCCAGCCCACAGATACGCAGTATTTT. Amino acids: CASSLVVQPTDTQYF. V usage is TRBV7-2 and J usage is TRBJ2-3; D ambiguous. Germline V gene data show CDR1 as SGHTA and CDR2 as FQGNSA. This CDR3 spans 15 amino acids. Trimming removed 1 base from V and 2 bases from J, with 10 bases in between.

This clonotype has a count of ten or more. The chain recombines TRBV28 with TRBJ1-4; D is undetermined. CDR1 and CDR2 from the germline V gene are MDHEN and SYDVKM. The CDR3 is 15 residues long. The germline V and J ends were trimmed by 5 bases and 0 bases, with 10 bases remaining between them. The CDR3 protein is CASSPPGSTNEKLFF. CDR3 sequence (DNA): TGTGCCAGCAGTCCCCCTGGGTCAACTAATGAAAAACTGTTTTTT.